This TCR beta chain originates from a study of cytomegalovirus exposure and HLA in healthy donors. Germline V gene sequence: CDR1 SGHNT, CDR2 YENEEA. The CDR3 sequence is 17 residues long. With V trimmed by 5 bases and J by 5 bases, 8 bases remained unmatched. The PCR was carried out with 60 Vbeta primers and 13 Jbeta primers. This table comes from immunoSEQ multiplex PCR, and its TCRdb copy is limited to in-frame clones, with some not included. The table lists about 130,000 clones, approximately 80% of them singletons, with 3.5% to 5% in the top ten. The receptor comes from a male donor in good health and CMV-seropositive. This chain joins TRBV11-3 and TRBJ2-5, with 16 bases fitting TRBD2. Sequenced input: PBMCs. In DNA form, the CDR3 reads TGTGCCAGCAGCCCTGGGACTAGCGGGAGGGCCGCGGAGACCCAGTACTTC. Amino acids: CASSPGTSGRAAETQYF.